This section outlines one T cell receptor beta chain sequence together with its context. This sample was taken from a study of molecular identifiers for immune sequencing clone quantification. Study in general: Four of five splits of RNA from approximately 22,000 or 94,000 naive CD8 cells were sequenced in replicates.

MiXCR was run by TCRdb on the PCR reads, yielding one entry per CDR3 protein. The sample gives 490,000 or so distinct CDR3 sequences, approximately 25% of which show up once; 0.7% to 0.9% is in the top ten. From about 21,000 to 970,000 sorted cells, naive CD8 libraries were generated with 10%, 30% or 50% RNA. Between the trimmed V and J ends, which lost 7 bases and 3 bases, there was a span of 9 bases. CDR3 length equals 13 residues. Germline CDR1 reads KGHDR; CDR2 reads SFDVKD. The chain employs TRBV24-1 and TRBJ1-5; D not resolved. Material: naive CD8+ T cells from blood, with Jurkat cell RNA spiked in. The subset is: FACS-sorted CD8+CD4-CCR7+CD45RA+ naive T cells. This clonotype was obtained from a human donor in good health. Some libraries in this study had Jurkat cell RNA spiked in. The chain's CDR3 is CATSNGDNQPQHF. CDR3 bases: TGTGCCACCAGCAACGGAGACAATCAGCCCCAGCATTTT.